One sample yielded the 3 T cell receptor beta chains listed below, sequenced in a study of T cell changes during pregnancy in multiple sclerosis. Sequencing used immunoSEQ multiplex PCR; TCRdb keeps in-frame clones, though not all of them. Here the sample spans some 57,000 clones, about 90% being singletons. Material: CD4+ T cells from peripheral blood mononuclear cells, obtained in the first trimester of pregnancy. The receptors were gathered from a female donor with multiple sclerosis, enrolled in a pregnancy study.

The V gene is TRBV5-1, the J gene TRBJ1-5; maybe TRBD1 (5 bases). The CDR3 has 15 residues. Per the germline V gene, CDR1 is SGHRS and CDR2 is YFSETQ. V was shortened by 5 bases and J by 0 bases, with 12 bases between the two germline ends. The CDR3 reads CASRWGGDSNQPQHF. The CDR3, as DNA: TGCGCCAGCAGATGGGGGGGGGATAGCAATCAGCCCCAGCATTTT. The full variable domain, its missing parts supplied by reference TRBV5-1 and TRBJ1-5, is KAGVTQTPRYLIKTRGQQVTLSCSPISGHRSVSWYQQTPGQGLQFLFEYFSETQRNKGNFPGRFSGRQFSNSRSEMNVSTLELGDSALYLCASRWGGDSNQPQHFGDGTRLSIL.

V and J are TRBV5-6 and TRBJ1-4; the D gene is possibly TRBD1 (6 bases). The CDR3 has 14 amino acids. Germline lookup yields CDR1 SGHDT and CDR2 YYEEEE. Between the trimmed V and J ends, which lost 4 bases and 8 bases, there was a span of 15 bases. The CDR3 protein is CASSLYRVGEKLFF. For the CDR3, the DNA is TGTGCCAGCAGCCTCTACAGGGTGGGGGAAAAACTGTTTTTT.

This chain joins TRBV5-4 and TRBJ2-5; 10 nucleotides match TRBD2. The CDR3 covers 15 residues. V lost 3 bases to trimming and J lost 2 bases; unmatched junction nucleotides: 4. Germline assignment: CDR1 SGHNT and CDR2 YYREEE (reference sequence). CDR3 in DNA: TGTGCCAGCAGCTCCGGGGGACTAGCGCAAGAGACCCAGTACTTC. This gives the protein CASSSGGLAQETQYF. Combining the CDR3 with reference TRBV5-4 and TRBJ2-5 gives the whole variable domain ETGVTQSPTHLIKTRGQQVTLRCSSQSGHNTVSWYQQALGQGPQFIFQYYREEENGRGNFPPRFSGLQFPNYSSELNVNALELDDSALYLCASSSGGLAQETQYFGPGTRLLVL.